This T cell receptor (beta chain) was sequenced for a study of shared clonotypes between healthy human individuals. About the study: Contributing individuals were two females and a few males aged 18 to 49. Each donor's CD4 naive and CD4 memory cells filled three plates apiece, CD8 naive two, and CD8 memory one.

Germline CDR1 reads SGHVS; CDR2 reads FNYEAQ. V was trimmed by 5 bases and J by 6 bases, leaving 14 bases between them. This CDR3 contains 14 residues. Note on this clone: Its target is not known.

Study outcomes and limitations: It was observed that about 5% of naive CD4 clonotypes were shared across several donors.

Once extracted for a subset, genomic DNA was divided evenly among several immunoSEQ plates. Method: immunoSEQ multiplex PCR; TCRdb's copy keeps in-frame clones and lacks some. The repertoire holds some 1.4 million clones, with roughly 96% as singletons. The sample was naive CD4+ T cells sorted from blood. Subset denoted: CD45RA+ positively selected. V is TRBV7-6 and J is TRBJ2-1, with unresolved D. The TCR was taken from a man between 25 and 39 years old in good health. The CDR3 bases are TGTGCCAGCAGCCAAACTTTTAGGGTCAATGAGCAGTTCTTC. Translated: CASSQTFRVNEQFF.